The 16 T cell receptor beta chains reported below all come from one sample, sequenced in a study of metastatic and nonmetastatic thyroid tumors. TCRdb re-called the PCR reads with MiXCR. The sample lists tens of thousands of clones, around an eighth occurring once. Thyroid surgery was preceded by no treatment in any patient. The sequencing sample was made of tumor tissue. The receptors shown here come from a female donor with papillary thyroid cancer or a benign thyroid nodule (not recorded which). Some clones in this sample may be carry-over from other donors' samples.

In its sample, this clone was seen many times. The genes are TRBV3-1 and TRBJ1-2; D gene unclear. V lost 6 bases to trimming and J lost 7 bases, with 15 bases between them. Germline V lookup: CDR1 LGHDT, CDR2 YNNKEL (reference sequence). The CDR3 covers 13 residues. CDR3 in amino acids: CASRDLEVSGYTF. CDR3 in DNA: TGTGCCAGCAGGGATCTGGAGGTTTCTGGCTACACCTTC.

Points on this clone: The junction and the germline gene differ at one end; a read error may be behind it. The V gene is TRBV11-3, the J gene TRBJ2-1; 8 bases are a match to TRBD2. The CDR3 contains 19 residues. The germline CDR1 and CDR2 sequences are SGHNT and YENEEA. The CDR3 DNA follows: TGTGCCGGCAGCTTAGGAGGGACTAGGGTGTCTAGCGGATACAATGAGCAGTTCTTC. Protein sequence: CAGSLGGTRVSSGYNEQFF.

This clone was seen ten or more times. The rearrangement uses TRBV3-1 and TRBJ2-5; no reliable D call. CDR1 and CDR2 (germline): LGHDT, YNNKEL (reference sequence). V shed 1 base and J shed 5 bases, with 14 bases lying between them. The CDR3 length is 15 residues. The CDR3 protein is CASSQGWPSEETQYF. In DNA form, the CDR3 reads TGTGCCAGCAGCCAAGGCTGGCCATCAGAGGAGACCCAGTACTTC.

With regard to this clone: This sequence may be a read error, since a much larger clone differs from it by one base. The chain carries TRBV6-1 and TRBJ1-3, with a weak D call TRBD1 (5 bases). Per the germline V gene, CDR1 is MNHNS and CDR2 is SASEGT. The V end lost 0 bases, the J end lost 3 bases, and 9 bases lay between the germline ends. This CDR3 region has 15 residues. The CDR3: CASSEAWGGGNTIYF. DNA for the CDR3: TGTGCCAGCAGTGAAGCGTGGGGGGGTGGAAACACCATATATTTT.

This clone came up many times. V usage is TRBV3-1 and J usage is TRBJ2-1; D not certain. The CDR3 sequence is 11 residues long. Germline V lookup: CDR1 LGHDT, CDR2 YNNKEL (reference sequence). The germline V and J ends were trimmed by 2 bases and 10 bases, with 6 bases remaining between them. CDR3 in amino acids: CASSQYEEQFF. CDR3 coding DNA: TGTGCCAGCAGCCAATATGAGGAGCAGTTCTTC.

About this clone itself: A much more abundant neighbour one base away suggests this may be a read error. At the DNA level, this CDR3 is encoded by other sequences in the same sample as well. The gene calls are TRBV5-1 and TRBJ2-3; the match to TRBD2 covers 7 bases. This CDR3 is built from 17 residues. Germline V CDR1 and CDR2: SGHRS, YFSETQ. With V trimmed by 6 bases and J by 6 bases, 19 bases remained unmatched. The CDR3 loop is CASNRGAGVGLRDTQYF. The CDR3 nucleotides are TGCGCCAGCAACCGAGGCGCGGGAGTAGGCCTACGCGATACGCAGTATTTT.

This clone was found many times. This chain connects TRBV9 to TRBJ2-5; 8 bases line up with TRBD1. Germline values: CDR1 SGDLS, CDR2 YYNGEE. The CDR3 covers 15 residues. V shed 3 bases and J 4 bases; nucleotides not matched to a gene: 8. The CDR3 region is CASSAVDRDGETQYF. The CDR3 DNA reads as TGTGCCAGCAGCGCCGTGGACAGGGACGGAGAGACCCAGTACTTC. The variable domain in full, completed from reference TRBV9 and TRBJ2-5, reads DSGVTQTPKHLITATGQRVTLRCSPRSGDLSVYWYQQSLDQGLQFLIQYYNGEERAKGNILERFSAQQFPDLHSELNLSSLELGDSALYFCASSAVDRDGETQYFGPGTRLLVL.

This clone occurred many times. Sequence at one end of the junction differs from germline and may be a read error. The chain links TRBV27 to TRBJ2-3; 13 bases fit TRBD2. CDR3 length equals 13 residues. Germline lookup yields CDR1 MNHEY and CDR2 SMNVEV (reference sequence). The CDR3 sequence: CASSPKTSGRAMF. The CDR3 DNA is TGTGCCAGCAGTCCAAAAACTAGCGGGAGGGCCATGTTT.

The chain combines TRBV5-1 with TRBJ2-7; D might be TRBD1 (5 bases). This CDR3 contains 13 residues. Germline-derived CDR1 and CDR2 are SGHRS and YFSETQ. V was shortened by 5 bases and J by 5 bases, with 14 bases between the two germline ends. Here the CDR3 DNA reads TGCGCCAGCAGTTCACAGGTGTTCCACGAGCAGTACTTC. Amino acid sequence: CASSSQVFHEQYF. Based on the CDR3 plus reference TRBV5-1 and TRBJ2-7, the full variable domain is KAGVTQTPRYLIKTRGQQVTLSCSPISGHRSVSWYQQTPGQGLQFLFEYFSETQRNKGNFPGRFSGRQFSNSRSEMNVSTLELGDSALYLCASSSQVFHEQYFGPGTRLTVT.

This clone was seen many times. The chain couples TRBV24-1 to TRBJ1-5, with 7 nucleotides matching TRBD1. This CDR3 region has 18 residues. With V trimmed by 4 bases and J by 4 bases, 15 bases remained unmatched. CDR1 KGHDR and CDR2 SFDVKD come from the germline V gene. CDR3 in DNA: TGTGCCACCAGTGAGGGGGGGCACAGGACAGGAGTTAATCAGCCCCAGCATTTT. As protein: CATSEGGHRTGVNQPQHF.

This clone was recorded at least ten times. Written as DNA, the CDR3 is TGTGCCAGCAGCTCCCGACCGGTTGCCCCCGGGGAGCTGTTTTTT. It is translated as CASSSRPVAPGELFF. The V and J genes are TRBV9 and TRBJ2-2, with D uncertain. Trimming removed 4 bases from V and 6 bases from J, with 16 bases in between. Germline V gene data show CDR1 as SGDLS and CDR2 as YYNGEE. The CDR3 is 15 residues long.

This clone was counted at least ten times. This chain links TRBV2 with TRBJ2-3; D is undetermined. This CDR3 region has 14 residues. Germline V gives CDR1 SNHLY, CDR2 FYNNEI. V dropped 8 bases and J dropped 2 bases, with 14 bases sitting between them. CDR3 DNA: TGTGCCAGCTCTACCTTGACGAACACAGATACGCAGTATTTT. This translates into CASSTLTNTDTQYF.

In this sample, this clone turned up many times. The rearrangement links TRBV7-6 to TRBJ2-1; maybe TRBD2 (6 bases). The V gene lost 0 bases and the J gene lost 4 bases, with 7 bases spanning the gap. The CDR3 spans 14 residues. CDR1 is SGHVS and CDR2 is FNYEAQ in the germline V gene. The CDR3 reads CASSLAGTYNEQFF. The CDR3 DNA sequence: TGTGCCAGCAGCTTAGCAGGGACTTACAATGAGCAGTTCTTC.

This clone was picked up many times. The genes are TRBV15 and TRBJ1-2; D is uncertain. The CDR3 contains 14 residues. The V gene lost 4 bases and the J gene lost 6 bases, with 15 bases spanning the gap. Germline lookup yields CDR1 LNHNV and CDR2 YYDKDF (reference sequence). The CDR3 sequence: CATSTNRYGHGYTF. CDR3 coding DNA: TGTGCCACCAGCACGAATCGATATGGTCATGGCTACACCTTC.

The V and J genes are TRBV9 and TRBJ2-7, with 11 bases that match TRBD2. Trimming cost V 0 bases and J 3 bases; bases outside gene matches: 11. CDR3 size: 18 residues. CDR1 is SGDLS, CDR2 YYNGEE, per germline. The CDR3 protein is CASSVDTSGSTMSYEQYF. CDR3 bases: TGTGCCAGCAGCGTAGATACTAGCGGGAGCACTATGAGCTACGAGCAGTACTTC.

This clone has more than one count but fewer than ten. This chain joins TRBV29-1 and TRBJ2-5, with 8 bases fitting TRBD1. This CDR3 has 12 amino acids. Germline assignment: CDR1 SQVTM and CDR2 ANQGSEA. The CDR3 here is CIVAGGRGTQYF. The DNA of the CDR3 is TGCATCGTCGCAGGGGGCAGGGGGACCCAGTACTTC.